The 28 T cell receptor beta chains in this list originate from one sample, sequenced in a study of control samples from healthy donors and cancer patients. Profiled with immunoSEQ multiplex PCR; TCRdb holds only in-frame clones, not every one. This repertoire shows 130,000 or so clones, 85% to 95% found once; its top ten account for 14%. Sequencing was performed on PBMCs. The receptors here all came from a man aged 55 to 70 with colorectal cancer.

This sequence joins TRBV12-3 or TRBV12-4 and TRBJ2-7; no reliable D call. This CDR3 is built from 13 residues. V was pared by 0 bases and J by 0 bases, with 3 bases between. CDR3 region: CASSLASSYEQYF. CDR3 in DNA: TGTGCCAGCAGTTTAGCAAGCTCCTACGAGCAGTACTTC.

The chain couples TRBV30 to TRBJ2-2, with 8 bases fitting TRBD2. CDR3 size: 15 residues. Germline CDR1 and CDR2: GTSNPN and SVGIG (reference sequence). After removal of 3 bases from V and 4 bases from J, the junction contained 7 bases not matched to a gene. CDR3 coding DNA: TGTGCCTGGAGGAGCGGGGGCCTTAGCACCGGGGAGCTGTTTTTT. Amino acid sequence: CAWRSGGLSTGELFF.

The chain is built from TRBV6-6 and TRBJ1-5; 9 bases are a match to TRBD1. The CDR3 length is 14 residues. V was pared by 10 bases and J by 4 bases, with 8 bases of the junction left unmatched. Germline V gives CDR1 MNHNY, CDR2 SVGAGI (reference sequence). CDR3: CATQLGTGNQPQHF. Written as DNA, the CDR3 is TGTGCCACTCAGTTAGGGACAGGGAATCAGCCCCAGCATTTT.

The rearrangement uses TRBV5-4 and TRBJ1-2; D is possibly TRBD1 (6 bases). This CDR3 region has 18 residues. The germline V gene encodes CDR1 SGHNT and CDR2 YYREEE (reference sequence). The V and J ends lost 3 bases and 7 bases respectively, with 28 bases between them. This chain's CDR3 is CASSSTGTSPIRGFGYTF. CDR3 nucleotide sequence: TGTGCCAGCAGCTCGACCGGGACAAGTCCGATCCGAGGGTTTGGCTACACCTTC.

This clone was recorded only once. The genes are TRBV5-3 and TRBJ1-1, with 8 bases matching TRBD1. TRBV5-3 is an ORF for which the function is uncertain. Germline trimming cut 7 bases from V and 3 bases from J; bases unmatched to any gene: 20. This CDR3 comprises 18 residues. In DNA form, the CDR3 reads TGTGCCAGAGGCGACAGGGGAATTGAACCTCACCAGCACACTGAAGCTTTCTTT. Protein sequence: CARGDRGIEPHQHTEAFF.

V is TRBV6-2 or TRBV6-3 and J is TRBJ2-7; a possible D gene is TRBD1 (5 bases). CDR1 and CDR2 from the germline V gene are MNHEY and SVGEGT. The V gene lost 2 bases and the J gene lost 7 bases, with 15 bases spanning the gap. The CDR3 is 14 residues long. The CDR3 sequence is CASSYGPVKGEQYF. The DNA of the CDR3 is TGTGCCAGCAGTTACGGGCCGGTGAAGGGGGAGCAGTACTTC.

The gene calls are TRBV5-6 and TRBJ1-2, with D unresolved. This CDR3 has 13 residues. Germline V gives CDR1 SGHDT, CDR2 YYEEEE. Trimming cost V 2 bases and J 6 bases, with 11 bases left between them. CDR3 nucleotides: TGTGCCAGCAGCTTTCAAGTGGAGAATGGCTACACCTTC. As protein: CASSFQVENGYTF.

The chain recombines TRBV27 with TRBJ2-7; D is possibly TRBD1 (5 bases). Trimming removed 2 bases from V and 7 bases from J, with 12 bases in between. The CDR3 totals 13 residues. The germline V gene has CDR1 MNHEY and CDR2 SMNVEV (reference sequence). CDR3: CASSLTAGREQYF. The CDR3 DNA follows: TGTGCCAGCAGTTTAACGGCAGGGCGGGAGCAGTACTTC.

This clone was observed a handful of times. This chain uses TRBV7-9 with TRBJ1-1, with a tentative D call TRBD1 (5 bases). Germline lookup yields CDR1 SEHNR and CDR2 FQNEAQ (reference sequence). The CDR3 totals 14 residues. Trimming stripped 6 bases from V and 2 bases from J, with 13 bases between. CDR3 protein: CASSTRGLNTEAFF. DNA of the CDR3: TGTGCCAGCAGTACACGGGGGTTAAACACTGAAGCTTTCTTT.

The chain joins TRBV5-5 to TRBJ1-4; no reliable D call. V lost 0 bases to trimming and J lost 4 bases, with 10 bases between them. The CDR3 extends over 15 amino acids. The germline gives CDR1 SGHKS, CDR2 YYEKEE (reference sequence). CDR3 sequence: CASSLASEVNEKLFF. The CDR3 DNA follows: TGTGCCAGCAGCTTGGCCTCGGAGGTTAATGAAAAACTGTTTTTT.

V usage is TRBV5-1 and J usage is TRBJ2-5, with 9 positions matching TRBD1. The CDR3 runs to 14 residues. Trimming at V came to 2 bases and at J to 3 bases, leaving 2 bases not matched to a gene. CDR1 and CDR2 (germline): SGHRS, YFSETQ. The CDR3 coding sequence is TGCGCCAGCAGCTTCGGACAGGGGAAAGAGACCCAGTACTTC. Translating it yields CASSFGQGKETQYF.

This chain joins TRBV19 and TRBJ1-5, with 7 bases lining up with TRBD1. Germline assignment: CDR1 LNHDA and CDR2 SQIVND (reference sequence). The CDR3 extends over 16 amino acids. Germline trimming cut 5 bases from V and 2 bases from J; bases unmatched to any gene: 9. The CDR3 DNA reads TGTGCCAGTAGTCACCTCAGGGGGACGGGCAATCAGCCCCAGCATTTT. Translated: CASSHLRGTGNQPQHF.

The chain uses TRBV7-9 and TRBJ2-5, with D tentatively TRBD1 (5 bases). CDR1 is SEHNR and CDR2 is FQNEAQ in the germline V gene (reference sequence). V lost 1 base and J lost 5, with 14 bases in between. CDR3 length: 15 residues. The CDR3 coding sequence is TGTGCCAGCAGCTTAGGGGCCTATAAGGGGGAGACCCAGTACTTC. Translation: CASSLGAYKGETQYF. The full variable domain, its missing parts supplied by reference TRBV7-9 and TRBJ2-5, is DTGVSQNPRHKITKRGQNVTFRCDPISEHNRLYWYRQTLGQGPEFLTYFQNEAQLEKSRLLSDRFSAERPKGSFSTLEIQRTEQGDSAMYLCASSLGAYKGETQYFGPGTRLLVL.

The chain uses TRBV3-1 (or the pseudogene TRBV3-2) and TRBJ1-2; no clear D. The CDR3 loop spans 13 amino acids. Germline loops: CDR1 LGHDT, CDR2 YNNKEL (reference sequence). Trimming removed 1 base at V and 4 bases at J, with 7 bases between. The chain's CDR3 is CASSQGPSYGYTF. The CDR3 nucleotides are TGTGCCAGCAGCCAAGGGCCTTCCTATGGCTACACCTTC.

V gene TRBV23-1 combines with J gene TRBJ1-4; D is undetermined. TRBV23-1 qualifies as an ORF whose function is uncertain. CDR3 length equals 18 residues. Trimming took off 0 bases at V and 0 bases at J, with 14 bases between the two ends. The CDR3 DNA is TGCGCCAGCAGTCAATCCTCTACCGTTACTGCAACTAATGAAAAACTGTTTTTT. Translation: CASSQSSTVTATNEKLFF.

This chain connects TRBV27 to TRBJ2-4; 8 nucleotides align to TRBD1. Germline trimming cut 5 bases from V and 3 bases from J; bases unmatched to any gene: 12. Germline V lookup: CDR1 MNHEY, CDR2 SMNVEV (reference sequence). The CDR3 totals 17 residues. CDR3: CASSTTGTGTHKNIQYF. The CDR3 nucleotides are TGTGCCAGCAGTACAACCGGGACAGGCACCCACAAAAACATTCAGTACTTC.

The rearrangement joins TRBV2 to TRBJ2-5, with TRBD2 matching 11 bases. The CDR3 extends over 16 amino acids. Germline V CDR1 and CDR2: SNHLY, FYNNEI. Trimming took 6 bases from V and 1 from J; bases not matched to a gene: 7. CDR3 loop: CASSRTSGGTQETQYF. The CDR3 nucleotides are TGTGCCAGCAGCCGTACTAGCGGGGGTACCCAAGAGACCCAGTACTTC.

This clone was counted a few times. This chain joins TRBV6-6 and TRBJ1-6; unclear D gene. The germline V gene has CDR1 MNHNY and CDR2 SVGAGI (reference sequence). This CDR3 has 15 residues. Trimming removed 3 bases from V and 4 bases from J, with 10 bases in between. CDR3 loop: CASSYNGVYNSPLHF. The CDR3 DNA follows: TGTGCCAGCAGTTATAACGGAGTTTATAATTCACCCCTCCACTTT.

V gene TRBV4-1 combines with J gene TRBJ2-5; 11 nucleotides match TRBD1. Germline lookup yields CDR1 MGHRA and CDR2 YSYEKL. Trimming removed 1 base from V and 6 bases from J; junction bases left unmatched: 4. The CDR3 spans 15 residues. The CDR3 protein is CASSQGTGGVKTQYF. CDR3 DNA sequence: TGCGCCAGCAGCCAAGGGACAGGGGGCGTGAAGACCCAGTACTTC.

V is TRBV2 and J is TRBJ2-5; TRBD2 might be the D (6 bases). Per germline, CDR1 SNHLY and CDR2 FYNNEI. V lost 1 base, J lost 5 bases, and 11 bases lay in between. The CDR3 has 14 amino acids. The CDR3 protein is CASSEGGEGETQYF. CDR3 DNA sequence: TGTGCCAGCAGTGAAGGCGGGGAAGGCGAGACCCAGTACTTC.

The chain has TRBV12-3 or TRBV12-4 and TRBJ1-1; D gene unclear. The V end was cut by 4 bases, the J end by 4 bases, with 7 bases between. This CDR3 is 12 amino acids long. The DNA of the CDR3 is TGTGCCAGCAGTTCCGTGGGCACTGAAGCTTTCTTT. Amino acid sequence: CASSSVGTEAFF.

This sequence joins TRBV7-2 and TRBJ2-2, with 7 bases identical to TRBD2. Looked up from germline, CDR1 is SGHTA and CDR2 is FQGNSA. V was clipped by 6 bases and J by 3 bases; unmatched bases: 4. The CDR3 consists of 14 residues. CDR3 region: CASSRGGDTGELFF. The CDR3 nucleotides read TGTGCCAGCAGTCGGGGAGGGGACACCGGGGAGCTGTTTTTT.

The genes are TRBV3-1 (or the pseudogene TRBV3-2) and TRBJ2-5; TRBD2 is a possible D gene (5 bases). This CDR3 is 13 amino acids long. Trimming shortened V by 1 base and J by 7 bases, and 10 bases separated the two germline ends. Germline CDR1 is LGHDT and CDR2 is YNNKEL (reference sequence). CDR3 region: CASSQVTGGTQYF. DNA of the CDR3: TGTGCCAGCAGCCAAGTGACCGGAGGGACCCAGTACTTC.

The V and J genes are TRBV7-8 and TRBJ1-1; D perhaps matches TRBD1 (5 bases). Germline assignment: CDR1 SGHVS and CDR2 FQNEAQ. Trimming pared 3 bases from V and 0 bases from J, leaving 8 bases between. The CDR3 contains 14 residues. The CDR3 protein is CASSLTAMNTEAFF. CDR3 DNA sequence: TGTGCCAGCAGCTTGACAGCGATGAACACTGAAGCTTTCTTT.

The chain employs TRBV27 and TRBJ1-2; 9 positions match TRBD1. The junction had 6 bases not matched to a gene; V was cut back by 5 bases and J by 5 bases. CDR3 size: 14 residues. CDR1 and CDR2 from the germline V gene are MNHEY and SMNVEV (reference sequence). The CDR3 loop reads CASSPPDRGYGYTF. In DNA, the CDR3 is TGTGCCAGCAGTCCCCCGGACAGGGGTTATGGCTACACCTTC.

This clone appeared once. The V and J genes are TRBV7-2 and TRBJ1-2; 8 nucleotides match TRBD1. The germline CDR1 and CDR2 sequences are SGHTA and FQGNSA. The length of the CDR3 is 14 residues. V gave up 1 base and J gave up 6 bases; unmatched junction bases: 4. The DNA for the CDR3 is TGTGCCAGCAGCTTAGAGAGGACAGGGCATGGCTACACCTTC. Its protein product is CASSLERTGHGYTF.

The rearrangement joins TRBV18 to TRBJ2-7, with D perhaps matching TRBD1 or TRBD2 (5 bases each). V lost 5 bases, J lost 6 bases, and 14 bases lay in between. This CDR3 is built from 13 residues. CDR1 is KGHSH, CDR2 LQKENI, per germline. The CDR3 spells CASSARDRREQYF. The CDR3 DNA reads as TGTGCCAGCTCAGCAAGGGACCGACGCGAGCAGTACTTC.

The chain recombines TRBV27 with TRBJ2-7, with a possible D match to TRBD1 (6 bases). V was trimmed by 2 bases and J by 0 bases, leaving 8 bases between them. The CDR3 runs 14 residues. CDR1 and CDR2 (germline): MNHEY, SMNVEV (reference sequence). This CDR3 reads CASSLTGNSYEQYF. The CDR3 nucleotides are TGTGCCAGCAGTTTAACAGGGAACTCCTACGAGCAGTACTTC.